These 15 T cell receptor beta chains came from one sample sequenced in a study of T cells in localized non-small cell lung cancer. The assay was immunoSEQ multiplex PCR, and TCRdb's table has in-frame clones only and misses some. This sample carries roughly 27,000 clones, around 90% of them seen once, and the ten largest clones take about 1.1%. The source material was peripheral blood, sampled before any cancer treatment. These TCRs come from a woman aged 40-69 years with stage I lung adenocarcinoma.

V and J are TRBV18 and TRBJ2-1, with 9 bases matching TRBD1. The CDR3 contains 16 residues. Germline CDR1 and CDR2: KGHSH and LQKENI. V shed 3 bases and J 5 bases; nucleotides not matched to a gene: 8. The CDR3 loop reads CASSPLPGQGNNEQFF. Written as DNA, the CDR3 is TGTGCCAGCTCACCCCTTCCGGGACAGGGTAACAATGAGCAGTTCTTC.

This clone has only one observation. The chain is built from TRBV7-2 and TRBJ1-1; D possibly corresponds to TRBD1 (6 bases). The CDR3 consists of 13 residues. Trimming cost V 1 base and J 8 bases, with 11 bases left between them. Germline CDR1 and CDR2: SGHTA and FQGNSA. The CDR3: CASSLVGAGEAFF. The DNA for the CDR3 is TGTGCCAGCAGCTTAGTGGGGGCAGGGGAAGCTTTCTTT.

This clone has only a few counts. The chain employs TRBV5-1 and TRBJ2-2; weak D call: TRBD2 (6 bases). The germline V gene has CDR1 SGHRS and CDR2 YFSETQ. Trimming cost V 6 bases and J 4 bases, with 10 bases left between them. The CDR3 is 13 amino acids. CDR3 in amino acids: CASMTRSTGELFF. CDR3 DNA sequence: TGCGCCAGCATGACTAGAAGCACCGGGGAGCTGTTTTTT.

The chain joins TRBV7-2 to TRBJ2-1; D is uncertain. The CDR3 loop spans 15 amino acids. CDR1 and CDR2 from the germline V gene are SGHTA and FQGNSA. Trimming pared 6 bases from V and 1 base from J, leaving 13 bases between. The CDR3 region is CASRLGTVSYNEQFF. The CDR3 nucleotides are TGTGCCAGCAGACTGGGCACAGTTTCCTACAATGAGCAGTTCTTC.

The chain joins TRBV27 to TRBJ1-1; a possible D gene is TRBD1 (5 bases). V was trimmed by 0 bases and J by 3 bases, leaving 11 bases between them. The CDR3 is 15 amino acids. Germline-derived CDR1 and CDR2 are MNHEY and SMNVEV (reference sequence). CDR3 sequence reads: CASSLSIAGYTEAFF. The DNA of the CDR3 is TGTGCCAGCAGTTTATCGATAGCAGGGTACACTGAAGCTTTCTTT.

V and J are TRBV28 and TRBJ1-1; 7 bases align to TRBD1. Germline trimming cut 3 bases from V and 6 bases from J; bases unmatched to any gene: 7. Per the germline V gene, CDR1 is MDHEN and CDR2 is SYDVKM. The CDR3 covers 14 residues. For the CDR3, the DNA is TGTGCCAGCAGTTTCCCCACAGGGGATCCTGAAGCTTTCTTT. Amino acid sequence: CASSFPTGDPEAFF. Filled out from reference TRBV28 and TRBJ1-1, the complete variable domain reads DVKVTQSSRYLVKRTGEKVFLECVQDMDHENMFWYRQDPGLGLRLIYFSYDVKMKEKGDIPEGYSVSREKKERFSLILESASTNQTSMYLCASSFPTGDPEAFFGQGTRLTVV.

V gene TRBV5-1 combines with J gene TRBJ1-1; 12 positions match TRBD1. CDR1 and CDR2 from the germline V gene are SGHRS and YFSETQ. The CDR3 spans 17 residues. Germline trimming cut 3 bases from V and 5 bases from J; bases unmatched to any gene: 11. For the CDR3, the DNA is TGCGCCAGCAGCTCGGCGGGACAGGGGGCGCGGGGGACTGAAGCTTTCTTT. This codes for CASSSAGQGARGTEAFF.

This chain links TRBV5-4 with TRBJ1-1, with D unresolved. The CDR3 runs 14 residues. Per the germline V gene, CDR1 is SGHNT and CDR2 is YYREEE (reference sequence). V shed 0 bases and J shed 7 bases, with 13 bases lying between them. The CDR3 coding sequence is TGTGCCAGCAGCTTGGAAGGATTTAAGGGTGAAGCTTTCTTT. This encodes CASSLEGFKGEAFF.

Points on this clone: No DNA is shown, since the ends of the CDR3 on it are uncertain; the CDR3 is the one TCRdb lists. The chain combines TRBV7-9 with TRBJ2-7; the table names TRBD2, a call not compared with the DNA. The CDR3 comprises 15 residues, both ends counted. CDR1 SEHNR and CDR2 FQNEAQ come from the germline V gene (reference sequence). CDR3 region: CASSPVAGGSYELYF.

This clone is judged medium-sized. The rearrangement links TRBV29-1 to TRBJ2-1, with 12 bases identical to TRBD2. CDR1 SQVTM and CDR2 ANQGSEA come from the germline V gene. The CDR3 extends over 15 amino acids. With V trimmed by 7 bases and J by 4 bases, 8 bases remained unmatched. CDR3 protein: CSAPPSGRDYNEQFF. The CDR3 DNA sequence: TGCAGCGCACCTCCTAGCGGGAGGGATTACAATGAGCAGTTCTTC.

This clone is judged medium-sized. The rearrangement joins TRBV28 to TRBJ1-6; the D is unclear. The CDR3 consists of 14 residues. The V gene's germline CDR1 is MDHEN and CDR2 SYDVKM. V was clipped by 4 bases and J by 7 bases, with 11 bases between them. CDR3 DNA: TGTGCCAGCAGTTGGGGTAGCGGGAATTCACCCCTCCACTTT. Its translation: CASSWGSGNSPLHF. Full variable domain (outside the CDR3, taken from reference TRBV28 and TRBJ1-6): DVKVTQSSRYLVKRTGEKVFLECVQDMDHENMFWYRQDPGLGLRLIYFSYDVKMKEKGDIPEGYSVSREKKERFSLILESASTNQTSMYLCASSWGSGNSPLHFGNGTRLTVT.

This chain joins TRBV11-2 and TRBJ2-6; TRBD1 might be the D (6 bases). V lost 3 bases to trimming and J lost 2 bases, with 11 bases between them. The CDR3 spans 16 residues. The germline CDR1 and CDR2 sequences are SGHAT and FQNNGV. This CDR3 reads CASSLLTGAGANVLTF. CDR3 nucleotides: TGTGCCAGCAGCTTGTTGACAGGTGCTGGGGCCAACGTCCTGACTTTC.

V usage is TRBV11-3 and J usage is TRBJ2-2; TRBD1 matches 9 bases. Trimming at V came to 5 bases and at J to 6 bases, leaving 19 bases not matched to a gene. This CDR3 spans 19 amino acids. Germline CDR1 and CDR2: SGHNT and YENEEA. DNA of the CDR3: TGTGCCAGCAGCGGATACCCGGAGCCGGGACAGGGTTCGTCCGGGGAGCTGTTTTTT. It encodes CASSGYPEPGQGSSGELFF.

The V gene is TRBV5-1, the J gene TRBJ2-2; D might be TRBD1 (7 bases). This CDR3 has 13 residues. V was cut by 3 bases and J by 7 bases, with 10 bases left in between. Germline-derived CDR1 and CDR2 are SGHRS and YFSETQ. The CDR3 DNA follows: TGCGCCAGCAGCTACAGGGGAGGCGGGGAGCTGTTTTTT. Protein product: CASSYRGGGELFF.

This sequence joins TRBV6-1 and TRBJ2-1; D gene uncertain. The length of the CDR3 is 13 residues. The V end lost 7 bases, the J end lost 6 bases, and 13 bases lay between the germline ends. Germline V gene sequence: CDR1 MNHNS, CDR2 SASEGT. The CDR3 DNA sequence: TGTGCCAGCAACGACACACCATTCAATGAGCAGTTCTTC. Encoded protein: CASNDTPFNEQFF.